Shown below are 14 T cell receptor beta chains from a single sample sequenced in a study of response to subunit inactivated influenza vaccine. One entry per CDR3 protein results from TCRdb running MiXCR on the RT-PCR reads. The table includes roughly 790,000 distinct CDR3 sequences, 21% detected once. The source material was PBMCs from blood, sampled 5 to 6 days after vaccination. These receptors all stem from a man between 50 and 59 years old who received an inactivated influenza vaccine.

This clonotype appeared many times. The genes are TRBV20-1 and TRBJ2-3; D remains unclear. The germline CDR1 and CDR2 sequences are DFQATT and SNEGSKA (reference sequence). CDR3 length equals 12 residues. Trimming took 5 bases from V and 3 from J, leaving 9 bases between them. CDR3 in DNA: TGCAGTGCTGGGATCGGGACAGATACGCAGTATTTT. Amino acid sequence: CSAGIGTDTQYF.

This clonotype was found a few times. The V and J genes are TRBV7-6 and TRBJ1-6, with D tentatively TRBD1 (5 bases). Trimming pared 4 bases from V and 7 bases from J, leaving 14 bases between. The V gene's germline CDR1 is SGHVS and CDR2 FNYEAQ. The CDR3 covers 15 residues. The CDR3 loop is CASSSQTDVNSPLHF. The CDR3 DNA sequence: TGTGCCAGCAGCTCTCAGACAGACGTAAATTCACCCCTCCACTTT.

The CDR3 is CASSKGGPSGTSYNEQFF. CDR3 DNA: TGTGCCAGCAGCAAAGGGGGCCCTAGCGGTACCTCCTACAATGAGCAGTTCTTC. The J gene is TRBJ2-1, the V gene TRBV21-1; the table's D call TRBD2 went unverified against the DNA. TRBV21-1 constitutes a pseudogene. This CDR3 spans 18 amino acids.

The table lists this clonotype with a few counts. CDR3 bases: TGCAGCGCCTCTGGGACTAGCGGGAGGGCCGGGGAGCAGTACTTC. Amino acids: CSASGTSGRAGEQYF. The V call is TRBV29-1, the J call TRBJ2-7; 16 bases are shared with TRBD2. Germline CDR1 reads SQVTM; CDR2 reads ANQGSEA. The V and J ends lost 7 bases and 7 bases, in that order; junction bases with no gene match: 10. The CDR3 sequence is 15 residues long.

This clonotype was counted between two and nine times. One junction end does not reproduce the germline sequence, and a read error may be involved. The rearrangement uses TRBV7-9 and TRBJ2-1; the D gene is possibly TRBD1 (6 bases). Germline assignment: CDR1 SEHNR and CDR2 FQNEAQ (reference sequence). CDR3 length: 13 amino acids. CDR3 coding DNA: TGTGCCATTAAGGGGGAGTCCTCCAATGAGCAGTTCTTC. It specifies CAIKGESSNEQFF.

The CDR3 spells CASSFAGTLQETQYF. CDR3 nucleotide sequence: TGTGCCAGCAGTTTCGCCGGGACTCTACAAGAGACCCAGTACTTC. The rearrangement uses TRBV12-3 or TRBV12-4 and TRBJ2-5, with a weak D call TRBD2 (6 bases). This CDR3 has 15 amino acids. Trimming took 3 bases from V and 2 from J, leaving 13 bases between them.

This rearrangement joins TRBV10-3 to TRBJ2-1; tentative D call: TRBD1 (5 bases). Trimming removed 6 bases at V and 7 bases at J, with 7 bases between. CDR1 is ENHRY and CDR2 is SYGVKD in the germline V gene. The CDR3 covers 11 residues. The CDR3 DNA sequence: TGTGCCATCAGCCAGGGTAATGAGCAGTTCTTC. Its protein is CAISQGNEQFF.

The table lists this clonotype with a few counts. The chain links TRBV20-1 to TRBJ2-7, with TRBD2 identical over 7 bases. In germline, CDR1 is DFQATT, CDR2 SNEGSKA (reference sequence). The CDR3 sequence is 13 residues long. Losses at the gene ends were 3 bases for V and 7 bases for J; bases not matched to a gene: 9. The CDR3: CSASSYGAGEQYF. The CDR3 nucleotides read TGCAGTGCTAGTTCATACGGAGCGGGGGAGCAGTACTTC.

In its sample, this clonotype was seen many times. The chain uses TRBV4-2 and TRBJ1-1; tentatively, D is TRBD1 (6 bases). The CDR3 is 15 residues long. V lost 0 bases, J lost 4 bases, and 12 bases lay in between. Germline V gene data show CDR1 as LGHNA and CDR2 as YNFKEQ. The CDR3 loop is CASSQDWLGGTEAFF. Here the CDR3 DNA reads TGTGCCAGCAGCCAAGATTGGTTAGGGGGCACTGAAGCTTTCTTT.

This chain connects TRBV14 to TRBJ2-1, with 9 positions matching TRBD1. CDR1 is SGHDN and CDR2 is FVKESK in the germline V gene. The CDR3 consists of 19 residues. With 3 bases clipped from V and 4 bases from J, the junction kept 16 bases outside the gene matches. CDR3 DNA: TGTGCCAGCAGCCACAAGGGACAGGGTTTCGGTTGGTTATACAATGAGCAGTTCTTC. Encoded protein: CASSHKGQGFGWLYNEQFF.

This clonotype was seen more than once but under ten times. The CDR3 DNA follows: TGCAGTGCTAGCAGACAGGGGGATGGGGAGCAGTACTTC. It translates to CSASRQGDGEQYF. The genes are TRBV20-1 and TRBJ2-7; 9 positions match TRBD1. Germline CDR1 DFQATT, CDR2 SNEGSKA (reference sequence). CDR3 length equals 13 residues. V lost 3 bases and J lost 7; bases outside the gene matches: 7.

This clonotype has just a few counts. The chain couples TRBV10-3 to TRBJ2-1; 11 bases agree with TRBD2. The germline V gene encodes CDR1 ENHRY and CDR2 SYGVKD. The CDR3 is made up of 16 amino acids. The V and J ends lost 3 bases and 10 bases, in that order; junction bases with no gene match: 11. The CDR3 DNA follows: TGTGCCATCAGTGATACCAATAGCGGGAGGGCCCGGGAGCAGTTCTTC. This gives the protein CAISDTNSGRAREQFF.

Ten or more counts support this clonotype. J is TRBJ1-2 and V is TRBV7-2, with D maybe TRBD1 (5 bases). CDR3 size: 14 residues. Germline loops: CDR1 SGHTA, CDR2 FQGNSA. V lost 3 bases, J lost 5 bases, and 13 bases lay in between. The CDR3 DNA reads as TGTGCCAGCAGCTTGGGAAACAGGAAGTATGGCTACACCTTC. Amino acid sequence: CASSLGNRKYGYTF. Full variable domain (outside the CDR3, taken from reference TRBV7-2 and TRBJ1-2): GAGVSQSPSNKVTEKGKDVELRCDPISGHTALYWYRQSLGQGLEFLIYFQGNSAPDKSGLPSDRFSAERTGGSVSTLTIQRTQQEDSAVYLCASSLGNRKYGYTFGSGTRLTVV.

The gene calls are TRBV12-3 or TRBV12-4 and TRBJ1-5; D remains ambiguous. Trimming left V 2 bases short and J 6 bases short, with 8 bases between. This CDR3 has 13 amino acids. The CDR3 DNA follows: TGTGCCAGCAGTTTACTAGCGGGTCAGCCCCAGCATTTT. This translates into CASSLLAGQPQHF.